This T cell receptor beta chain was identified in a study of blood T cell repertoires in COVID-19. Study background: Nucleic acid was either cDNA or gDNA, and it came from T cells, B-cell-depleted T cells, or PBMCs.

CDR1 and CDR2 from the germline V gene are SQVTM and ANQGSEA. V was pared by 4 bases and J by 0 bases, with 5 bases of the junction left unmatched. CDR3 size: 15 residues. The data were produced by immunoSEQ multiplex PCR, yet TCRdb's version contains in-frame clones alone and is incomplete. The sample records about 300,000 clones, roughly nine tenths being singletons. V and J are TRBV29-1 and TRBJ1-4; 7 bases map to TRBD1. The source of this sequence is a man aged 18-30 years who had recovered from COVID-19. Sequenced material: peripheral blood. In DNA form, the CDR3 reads TGCAGCGTTGTGACGGACAGGACAACTAATGAAAAACTGTTTTTT. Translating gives CSVVTDRTTNEKLFF.